Listed below are T cell receptor beta chains from one sample, sequenced in a study of T cell repertoires in cytomegalovirus infection. Their antigens remain unidentified. One entry per CDR3 protein, called by TCRdb with MiXCR from the reads. The sample carries tens of thousands of distinct CDR3 sequences, 20% to 30% recorded once. The sample here was CD8+ T cells from cultured PBMCs, taken from culture after CMV antigen stimulation. The origin of the receptors is a human donor in good health (CMV status not recorded). Some clones in this sample may be carry-over from other donors' samples. Each CDR3 is given with its conserved first and last residue. The order of the fields is D gene, V gene, J gene, clone size, CDR3 protein, CDR3 DNA. D genes are given only for firm matches. Part of the rows lack a size; the others show once, few, many or a class for expanded clones.

D gene: .
V gene: TRBV6-5
J gene: TRBJ2-1
clone size: .
CDR3 protein: CASSYSGSDYNEQFF
CDR3 DNA: TGTGCCAGCAGTTACTCAGGCAGCGACTACAATGAGCAGTTCTTC

D gene: .
V gene: TRBV12-3/TRBV12-4
J gene: TRBJ2-7
clone size: few
CDR3 protein: CASSFLAQVHEQYF
CDR3 DNA: TGTGCCAGCAGTTTTCTTGCCCAAGTCCACGAGCAGTACTTC

D gene: TRBD1
V gene: TRBV28
J gene: TRBJ2-7
clone size: .
CDR3 protein: CASSLTTGPYEQYF
CDR3 DNA: TGTGCCAGCAGTTTGACGACAGGGCCCTACGAGCAGTACTTC

D gene: .
V gene: TRBV6-8
J gene: TRBJ2-1
clone size: .
CDR3 protein: CASSYGGGPREQFF
CDR3 DNA: TGTGCCAGCAGTTACGGCGGGGGCCCCCGGGAGCAGTTCTTC

D gene: .
V gene: TRBV7-9
J gene: TRBJ2-2
clone size: few
CDR3 protein: CASRPAGELFF
CDR3 DNA: TGTGCCAGCAGGCCGGCCGGGGAGCTGTTTTTT

D gene: .
V gene: TRBV7-9
J gene: TRBJ1-2
clone size: many
CDR3 protein: CASSLERGYGYTF
CDR3 DNA: TGTGCCAGCAGCTTAGAGAGAGGCTATGGCTACACCTTC

D gene: .
V gene: TRBV7-9
J gene: TRBJ1-2
clone size: .
CDR3 protein: CASSGDLIYGYTF
CDR3 DNA: TGTGCCAGCAGTGGGGATTTAATATATGGCTACACCTTC

D gene: .
V gene: TRBV2
J gene: TRBJ2-5
clone size: .
CDR3 protein: CASSVWHQETQYF
CDR3 DNA: TGTGCCAGCAGTGTGTGGCACCAAGAGACCCAGTACTTC

D gene: .
V gene: TRBV5-5
J gene: TRBJ2-7
clone size: many
CDR3 protein: CASSLGSGSRTYEQYF
CDR3 DNA: TGTGCCAGCAGCTTGGGTTCCGGGAGCAGGACCTACGAGCAGTACTTC

D gene: .
V gene: TRBV27
J gene: TRBJ2-1
clone size: .
CDR3 protein: CATGGGPYNEQLF
CDR3 DNA: TGTGCTACAGGGGGGGGCCCCTACAATGAGCAGCTCTTC

D gene: TRBD2
V gene: TRBV20-1
J gene: TRBJ2-1
clone size: .
CDR3 protein: CSATTAGGSYNEQLF
CDR3 DNA: TGCAGTGCTACCACGGCGGGAGGTAGCTACAATGAGCAGCTCTTC

D gene: .
V gene: TRBV9
J gene: TRBJ2-1
clone size: .
CDR3 protein: CASSEPRAGTYNEQFF
CDR3 DNA: TGTGCCAGCAGCGAGCCCCGGGCGGGGACCTACAATGAGCAGTTCTTC

D gene: TRBD2
V gene: TRBV7-8
J gene: TRBJ2-3
clone size: many
CDR3 protein: CASRWTSGALDTQYF
CDR3 DNA: TGTGCCAGCAGATGGACTAGCGGGGCGTTAGATACGCAGTATTTT

D gene: .
V gene: TRBV20-1
J gene: TRBJ1-1
clone size: few
CDR3 protein: CSAREMRDTEAFF
CDR3 DNA: TGCAGTGCTAGAGAAATGAGGGACACTGAAGCTTTCTTT

D gene: .
V gene: TRBV19
J gene: TRBJ2-7
clone size: many
CDR3 protein: CASSPWTGNYEQYF
CDR3 DNA: TGTGCCAGTAGTCCATGGACGGGAAACTACGAGCAGTACTTC

D gene: TRBD2
V gene: TRBV3-1
J gene: TRBJ2-1
clone size: few
CDR3 protein: CASSQVMGLAGVRGPVEQFF
CDR3 DNA: TGTGCCAGCAGCCAAGTGATGGGACTAGCGGGAGTTAGGGGCCCCGTTGAGCAGTTCTTC

D gene: TRBD2
V gene: TRBV27
J gene: TRBJ2-7
clone size: few
CDR3 protein: CASSLGQRDYEQYF
CDR3 DNA: TGTGCCAGCAGTTTAGGGCAGCGGGACTACGAGCAGTACTTC

D gene: .
V gene: TRBV20-1
J gene: TRBJ1-5
clone size: .
CDR3 protein: CSAPLVGGGGNQPQHF
CDR3 DNA: TGCAGTGCTCCCCTTGTAGGGGGGGGGGGCAATCAGCCCCAGCATTTT

D gene: TRBD1
V gene: TRBV11-3
J gene: TRBJ1-5
clone size: .
CDR3 protein: CASSTTNDRGYQPQHF
CDR3 DNA: TGTGCCAGCAGCACGACCAATGACAGGGGGTATCAGCCCCAGCATTTT

D gene: TRBD2
V gene: TRBV20-1
J gene: TRBJ2-3
clone size: .
CDR3 protein: CSATSLAGVTDTQYF
CDR3 DNA: TGCAGTGCCACCTCCCTAGCGGGAGTAACCGATACGCAGTATTTT

D gene: .
V gene: TRBV7-2
J gene: TRBJ2-7
clone size: many
CDR3 protein: CASSPPSGEQYF
CDR3 DNA: TGTGCCAGCAGCCCACCGTCGGGCGAGCAGTACTTC

D gene: .
V gene: TRBV28
J gene: TRBJ1-1
clone size: few
CDR3 protein: CASTGTTGTEAFF
CDR3 DNA: TGTGCCAGCACCGGGACAACGGGGACTGAAGCTTTCTTT

D gene: .
V gene: TRBV5-6
J gene: TRBJ2-1
clone size: .
CDR3 protein: CASSLSGVGNEQFF
CDR3 DNA: TGTGCCAGCAGCTTGTCTGGGGTCGGTAATGAGCAGTTCTTC

D gene: TRBD1
V gene: TRBV20-1
J gene: TRBJ2-7
clone size: few
CDR3 protein: CSARDLMGQQTYEQYF
CDR3 DNA: TGCAGTGCTAGAGATTTAATGGGACAGCAGACCTACGAGCAGTACTTC

D gene: TRBD1
V gene: TRBV6-1
J gene: TRBJ2-7
clone size: .
CDR3 protein: CASSDGGQGAYEQYF
CDR3 DNA: TGTGCCAGCAGTGATGGGGGACAGGGGGCATACGAGCAGTACTTC

D gene: .
V gene: TRBV24-1
J gene: TRBJ1-5
clone size: few
CDR3 protein: CATSGSVLNQPQHF
CDR3 DNA: TGTGCCACCAGTGGTTCGGTCCTCAATCAGCCCCAGCATTTT

D gene: TRBD1
V gene: TRBV4-1
J gene: TRBJ1-1
clone size: .
CDR3 protein: CASSPRDREGTEAFF
CDR3 DNA: TGCGCCAGCAGCCCAAGGGACAGGGAGGGGACTGAAGCTTTCTTT

D gene: .
V gene: TRBV6-2/TRBV6-3
J gene: TRBJ2-2
clone size: many
CDR3 protein: CASSLVLPTGELFF
CDR3 DNA: TGTGCCAGCAGTCTAGTCCTTCCCACCGGGGAGCTGTTTTTT

D gene: .
V gene: TRBV12-3/TRBV12-4
J gene: TRBJ2-3
clone size: .
CDR3 protein: CASSQQHGGPTDTQYF
CDR3 DNA: TGTGCCAGCAGCCAACAACACGGGGGGCCCACAGATACGCAGTATTTT

D gene: .
V gene: TRBV7-9
J gene: TRBJ1-3
clone size: few
CDR3 protein: CASSFPPPGPSSGNTIYF
CDR3 DNA: TGTGCCAGCAGCTTCCCACCCCCAGGGCCCTCCTCTGGAAACACCATATATTTT

D gene: .
V gene: TRBV6-5
J gene: TRBJ2-2
clone size: many
CDR3 protein: CASSYSRTGELFF
CDR3 DNA: TGTGCCAGCAGTTACTCAAGGACAGGGGAGCTGTTTTTT

D gene: .
V gene: TRBV5-5
J gene: TRBJ2-3
clone size: few
CDR3 protein: CASSSVEPLDTQYF
CDR3 DNA: TGTGCCAGCAGCTCGGTCGAGCCTTTAGATACGCAGTATTTT

D gene: TRBD2
V gene: TRBV6-2/TRBV6-3
J gene: TRBJ2-7
clone size: .
CDR3 protein: CASSWTSGREQYF
CDR3 DNA: TGTGCCAGCAGCTGGACTAGCGGGAGGGAGCAGTACTTC

D gene: TRBD1
V gene: TRBV27
J gene: TRBJ1-2
clone size: .
CDR3 protein: CASSFGQGVNGYTF
CDR3 DNA: TGTGCCAGCAGTTTCGGTCAGGGGGTAAATGGCTACACCTTC

D gene: .
V gene: TRBV27
J gene: TRBJ2-3
clone size: many
CDR3 protein: CASSRQKSSTDTQYF
CDR3 DNA: TGTGCCAGCAGTAGACAGAAGTCTAGCACAGATACGCAGTATTTT

D gene: TRBD1
V gene: TRBV27
J gene: TRBJ2-3
clone size: few
CDR3 protein: CASAGQGRQTDTQYF
CDR3 DNA: TGTGCCAGCGCCGGACAGGGGCGCCAGACAGATACGCAGTATTTT

D gene: TRBD2
V gene: TRBV23-1
J gene: TRBJ2-7
clone size: .
CDR3 protein: CASSQGEGEQYF
CDR3 DNA: TGCGCCAGCAGTCAAGGGGAGGGGGAGCAGTACTTC

D gene: .
V gene: TRBV7-4
J gene: TRBJ2-1
clone size: .
CDR3 protein: CASSGSGNEQFF
CDR3 DNA: TGTGCCAGCAGCGGCTCGGGGAATGAGCAGTTCTTC

D gene: TRBD2
V gene: TRBV10-2
J gene: TRBJ2-5
clone size: .
CDR3 protein: CASSATSGRMGQETQYF
CDR3 DNA: TGCGCCAGCAGTGCCACTAGCGGGAGAATGGGACAAGAGACCCAGTACTTC

D gene: .
V gene: TRBV20-1
J gene: TRBJ2-2
clone size: few
CDR3 protein: CSAHPTENTGELFF
CDR3 DNA: TGCAGTGCCCACCCCACGGAGAACACCGGGGAGCTGTTTTTT

D gene: TRBD1
V gene: TRBV6-2/TRBV6-3
J gene: TRBJ1-5
clone size: many
CDR3 protein: CASSYSIGTGSNQPQHF
CDR3 DNA: TGTGCCAGCAGTTACTCAATCGGGACAGGGAGCAATCAGCCCCAGCATTTT

D gene: .
V gene: TRBV5-4
J gene: TRBJ2-2
clone size: .
CDR3 protein: CASSLANRGRAGELFF
CDR3 DNA: TGTGCCAGCAGCTTGGCAAATCGAGGGAGAGCCGGGGAGCTGTTTTTT

D gene: .
V gene: TRBV27
J gene: TRBJ2-6
clone size: .
CDR3 protein: CASSYTTSGGANVLTF
CDR3 DNA: TGTGCCAGCAGTTATACCACCTCGGGGGGGGCCAACGTCCTGACTTTC

D gene: TRBD2
V gene: TRBV30
J gene: TRBJ2-7
clone size: .
CDR3 protein: CAWSVGSSGRPAYEQYF
CDR3 DNA: TGTGCCTGGAGTGTTGGGTCTAGCGGGAGGCCCGCCTACGAGCAGTACTTC

D gene: .
V gene: TRBV9
J gene: TRBJ1-1
clone size: once
CDR3 protein: CASSPGDEAFF
CDR3 DNA: TGTGCCAGCAGCCCCGGCGATGAAGCTTTCTTT

D gene: TRBD2
V gene: TRBV27
J gene: TRBJ2-7
clone size: few
CDR3 protein: CASSFSVAGYEQYF
CDR3 DNA: TGTGCCAGCAGTTTTTCTGTAGCGGGCTACGAGCAGTACTTC

D gene: .
V gene: TRBV29-1
J gene: TRBJ1-2
clone size: few
CDR3 protein: CSVEGGKGYGYTF
CDR3 DNA: TGCAGCGTTGAAGGGGGGAAAGGCTATGGCTACACCTTC

D gene: .
V gene: TRBV4-1
J gene: TRBJ2-7
clone size: .
CDR3 protein: CASSPSSGNDEQYF
CDR3 DNA: TGCGCCAGCAGCCCCTCATCGGGGAACGACGAGCAGTACTTC

D gene: .
V gene: TRBV6-2/TRBV6-3
J gene: TRBJ2-2
clone size: .
CDR3 protein: CATRGTPNTGELFF
CDR3 DNA: TGTGCCACAAGGGGGACACCGAACACCGGGGAGCTGTTTTTT

D gene: .
V gene: TRBV3-1
J gene: TRBJ2-1
clone size: .
CDR3 protein: CASSPRRYNEQFF
CDR3 DNA: TGTGCCAGCAGCCCCCGTCGTTACAATGAGCAGTTCTTC

D gene: .
V gene: TRBV14
J gene: TRBJ1-1
clone size: .
CDR3 protein: CASSQTGPTEAFF
CDR3 DNA: TGTGCCAGCAGCCAAACAGGGCCCACTGAAGCTTTCTTT